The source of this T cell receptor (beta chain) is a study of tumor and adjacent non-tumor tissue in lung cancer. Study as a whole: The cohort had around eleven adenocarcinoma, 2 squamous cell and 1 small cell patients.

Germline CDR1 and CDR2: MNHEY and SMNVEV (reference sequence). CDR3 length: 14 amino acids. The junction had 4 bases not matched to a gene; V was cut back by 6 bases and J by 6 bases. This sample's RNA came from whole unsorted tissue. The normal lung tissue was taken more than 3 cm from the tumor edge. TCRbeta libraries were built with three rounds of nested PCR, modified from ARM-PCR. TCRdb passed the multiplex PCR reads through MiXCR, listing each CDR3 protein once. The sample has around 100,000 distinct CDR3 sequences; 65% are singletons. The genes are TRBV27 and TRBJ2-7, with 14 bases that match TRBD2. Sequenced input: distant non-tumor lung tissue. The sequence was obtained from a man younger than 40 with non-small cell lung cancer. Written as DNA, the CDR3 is TGTGCCAGCAGGGGACTAGCGGGAGATGGCGAGCAGTACTTC. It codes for CASRGLAGDGEQYF.